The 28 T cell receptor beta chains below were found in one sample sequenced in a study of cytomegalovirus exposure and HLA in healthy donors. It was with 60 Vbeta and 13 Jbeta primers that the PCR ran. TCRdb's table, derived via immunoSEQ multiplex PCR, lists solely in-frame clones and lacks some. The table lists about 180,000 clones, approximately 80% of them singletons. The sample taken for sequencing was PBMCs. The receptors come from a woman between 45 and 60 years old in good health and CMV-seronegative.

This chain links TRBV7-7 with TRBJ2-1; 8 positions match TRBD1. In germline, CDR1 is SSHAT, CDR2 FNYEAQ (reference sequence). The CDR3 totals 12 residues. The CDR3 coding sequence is TGTGCTAGCCTGACAGGGGCGAATGAGCAGTTCTTC. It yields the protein CASLTGANEQFF. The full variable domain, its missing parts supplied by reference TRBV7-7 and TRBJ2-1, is GAGVSQSPRYKVTKRGQDVTLRCDPISSHATLYWYQQALGQGPEFLTYFNYEAQPDKSGLPSDRFSAERPEGSISTLTIQRTEQRDSAMYRCASLTGANEQFFGPGTRLTVL.

The CDR3 spells CASSTGGTSGRYEQYF. In DNA, the CDR3 is TGTGCCAGCAGCACCGGGGGGACTAGCGGGAGGTACGAGCAGTACTTC. V gene TRBV7-6 combines with J gene TRBJ2-7, with 15 bases that match TRBD2. The CDR3 is 16 residues long. V lost 5 bases, J lost 4 bases, and 6 bases stayed unmatched. Germline CDR1 reads SGHVS; CDR2 reads FNYEAQ. Full variable domain (remainder filled in from reference TRBV7-6 and TRBJ2-7): GAGVSQSPRYKVTKRGQDVALRCDPISGHVSLYWYRQALGQGPEFLTYFNYEAQQDKSGLPNDRFSAERPEGSISTLTIQRTEQRDSAMYRCASSTGGTSGRYEQYFGPGTRLTVT.

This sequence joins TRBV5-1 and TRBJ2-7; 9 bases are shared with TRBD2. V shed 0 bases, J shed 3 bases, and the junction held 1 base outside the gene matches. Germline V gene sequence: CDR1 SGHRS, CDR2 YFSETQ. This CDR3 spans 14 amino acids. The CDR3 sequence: CASSLGLADYEQYF. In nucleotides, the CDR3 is TGCGCCAGCAGCTTGGGACTAGCGGACTACGAGCAGTACTTC.

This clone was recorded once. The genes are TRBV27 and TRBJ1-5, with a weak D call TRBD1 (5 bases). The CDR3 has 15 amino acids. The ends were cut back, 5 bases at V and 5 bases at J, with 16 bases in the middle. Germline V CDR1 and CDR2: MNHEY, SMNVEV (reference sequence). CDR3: CASSPTQGVYQPQHF. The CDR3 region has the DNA TGTGCCAGCAGTCCTACTCAGGGTGTCTATCAGCCCCAGCATTTT.

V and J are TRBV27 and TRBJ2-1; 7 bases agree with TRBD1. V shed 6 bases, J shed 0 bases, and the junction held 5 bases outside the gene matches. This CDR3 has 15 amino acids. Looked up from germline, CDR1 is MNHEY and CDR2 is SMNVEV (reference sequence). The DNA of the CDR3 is TGTGCCAGCAGCAAACAGGGGACCTCCTACAATGAGCAGTTCTTC. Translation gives CASSKQGTSYNEQFF.

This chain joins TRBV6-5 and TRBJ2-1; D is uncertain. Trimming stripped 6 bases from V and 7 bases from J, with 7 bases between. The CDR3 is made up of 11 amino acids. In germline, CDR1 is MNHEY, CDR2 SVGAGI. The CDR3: CASRSVNEQFF. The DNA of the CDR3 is TGTGCCAGCAGATCAGTAAATGAGCAGTTCTTC.

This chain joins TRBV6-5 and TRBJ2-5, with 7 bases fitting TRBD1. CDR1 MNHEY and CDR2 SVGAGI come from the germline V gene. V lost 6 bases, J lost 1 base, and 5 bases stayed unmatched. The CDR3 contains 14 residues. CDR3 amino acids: CASRERTGQETQYF. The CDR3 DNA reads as TGTGCCAGCAGGGAGAGGACAGGCCAAGAGACCCAGTACTTC.

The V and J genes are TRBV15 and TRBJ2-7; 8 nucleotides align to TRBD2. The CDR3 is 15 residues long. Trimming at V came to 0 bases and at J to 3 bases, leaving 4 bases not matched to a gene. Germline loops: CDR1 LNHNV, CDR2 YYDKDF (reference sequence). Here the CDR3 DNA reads TGTGCCACCAGCAGAGATGGCGGGGGGTTCTACGAGCAGTACTTC. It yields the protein CATSRDGGGFYEQYF.

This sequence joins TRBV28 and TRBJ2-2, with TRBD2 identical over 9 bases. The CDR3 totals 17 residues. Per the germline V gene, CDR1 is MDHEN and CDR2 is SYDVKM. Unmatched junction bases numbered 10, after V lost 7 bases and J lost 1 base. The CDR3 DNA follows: TGTGCCAGCATCCCCGGGCGGGGGGGACTGAACACCGGGGAGCTGTTTTTT. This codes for CASIPGRGGLNTGELFF.

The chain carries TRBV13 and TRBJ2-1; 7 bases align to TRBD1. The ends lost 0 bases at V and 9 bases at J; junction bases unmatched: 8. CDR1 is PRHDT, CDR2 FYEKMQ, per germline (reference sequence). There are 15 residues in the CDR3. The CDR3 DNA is TGTGCCAGCAGCTTAGGAGACAGGGATGCAAGTGAGCAGTTCTTC. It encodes CASSLGDRDASEQFF. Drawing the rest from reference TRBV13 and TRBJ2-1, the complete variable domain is AAGVIQSPRHLIKEKRETATLKCYPIPRHDTVYWYQQGPGQDPQFLISFYEKMQSDKGSIPDRFSAQQFSDYHSELNMSSLELGDSALYFCASSLGDRDASEQFFGPGTRLTVL.

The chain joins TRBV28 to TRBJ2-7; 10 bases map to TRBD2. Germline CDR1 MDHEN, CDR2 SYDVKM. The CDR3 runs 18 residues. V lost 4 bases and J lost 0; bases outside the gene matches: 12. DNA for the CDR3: TGTGCCAGCAGTTCACCCGGGGGAACTAGCGGGAACTCCTACGAGCAGTACTTC. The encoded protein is CASSSPGGTSGNSYEQYF.

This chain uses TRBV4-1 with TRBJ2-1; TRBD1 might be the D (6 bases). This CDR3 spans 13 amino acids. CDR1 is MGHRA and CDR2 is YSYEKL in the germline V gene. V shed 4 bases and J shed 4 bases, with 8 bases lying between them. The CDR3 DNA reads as TGCGCCAGCAGCCCAGGGGCTTACAATGAGCAGTTCTTC. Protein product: CASSPGAYNEQFF.

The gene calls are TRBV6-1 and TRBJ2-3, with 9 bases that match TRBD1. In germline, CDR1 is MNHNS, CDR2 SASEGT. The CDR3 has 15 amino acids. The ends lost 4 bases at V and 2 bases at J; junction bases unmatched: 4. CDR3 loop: CASSGRDRVTDTQYF. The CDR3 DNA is TGTGCCAGCAGTGGCCGGGACAGGGTCACAGATACGCAGTATTTT.

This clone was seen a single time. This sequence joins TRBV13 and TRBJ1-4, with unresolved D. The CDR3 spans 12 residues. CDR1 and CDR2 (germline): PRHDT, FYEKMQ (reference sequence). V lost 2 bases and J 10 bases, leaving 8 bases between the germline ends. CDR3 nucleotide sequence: TGTGCCAGCAGCTTATGGGAGATAAAACTGTTTTTT. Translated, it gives CASSLWEIKLFF.

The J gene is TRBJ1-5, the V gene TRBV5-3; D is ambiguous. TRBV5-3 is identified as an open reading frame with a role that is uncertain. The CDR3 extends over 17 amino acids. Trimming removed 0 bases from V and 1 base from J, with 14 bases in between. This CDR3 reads CARSLVGRRSSNQPQHF. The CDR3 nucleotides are TGTGCCAGAAGCTTGGTGGGCAGGCGATCAAGCAATCAGCCCCAGCATTTT.

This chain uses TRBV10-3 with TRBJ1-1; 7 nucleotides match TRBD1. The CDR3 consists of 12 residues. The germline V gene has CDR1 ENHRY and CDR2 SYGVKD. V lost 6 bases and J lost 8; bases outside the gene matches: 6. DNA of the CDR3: TGTGCCATCAGACACGACAGGGCCGAAGCTTTCTTT. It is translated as CAIRHDRAEAFF.

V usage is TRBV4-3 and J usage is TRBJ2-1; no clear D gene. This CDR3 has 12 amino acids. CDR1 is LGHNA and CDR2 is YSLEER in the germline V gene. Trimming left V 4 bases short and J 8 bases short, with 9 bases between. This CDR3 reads CASSPFPYEQFF. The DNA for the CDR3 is TGCGCCAGCAGCCCCTTCCCCTATGAGCAGTTCTTC.

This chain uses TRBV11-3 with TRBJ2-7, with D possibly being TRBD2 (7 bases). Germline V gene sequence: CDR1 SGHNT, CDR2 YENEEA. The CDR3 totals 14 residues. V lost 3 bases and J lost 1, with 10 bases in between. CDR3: CASSLGGGSYEQYF. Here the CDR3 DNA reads TGTGCCAGCAGCTTGGGAGGGGGGTCCTACGAGCAGTACTTC.

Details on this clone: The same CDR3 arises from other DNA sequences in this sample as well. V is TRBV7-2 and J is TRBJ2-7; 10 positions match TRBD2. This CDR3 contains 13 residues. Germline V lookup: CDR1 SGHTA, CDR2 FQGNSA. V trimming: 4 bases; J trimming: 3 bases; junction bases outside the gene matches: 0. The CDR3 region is CASSSSGGYEQYF. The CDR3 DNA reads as TGTGCCAGCAGCTCTAGCGGGGGCTACGAGCAGTACTTC.

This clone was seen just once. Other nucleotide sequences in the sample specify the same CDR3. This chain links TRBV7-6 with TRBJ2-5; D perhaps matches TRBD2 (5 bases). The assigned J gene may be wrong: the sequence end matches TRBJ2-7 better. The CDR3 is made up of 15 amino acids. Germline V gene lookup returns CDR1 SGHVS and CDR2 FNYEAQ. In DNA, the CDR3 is TGTGCCAGCAGCTTAGTAGATGGGAGCTCCTACGAGCAGTACTTC. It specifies CASSLVDGSSYEQYF.

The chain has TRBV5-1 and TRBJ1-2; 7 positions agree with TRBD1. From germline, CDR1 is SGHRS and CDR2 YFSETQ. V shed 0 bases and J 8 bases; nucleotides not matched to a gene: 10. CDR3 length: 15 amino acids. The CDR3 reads CASSLEATGSQGYTF. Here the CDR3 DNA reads TGCGCCAGCAGCTTGGAGGCGACAGGGTCTCAAGGCTACACCTTC.

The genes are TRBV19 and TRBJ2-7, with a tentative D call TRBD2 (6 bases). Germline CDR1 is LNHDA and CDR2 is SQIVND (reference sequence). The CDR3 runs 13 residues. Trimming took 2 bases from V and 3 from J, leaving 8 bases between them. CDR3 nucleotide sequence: TGTGCCAGTAGTATACGGGGGAACTACGAGCAGTACTTC. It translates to CASSIRGNYEQYF.

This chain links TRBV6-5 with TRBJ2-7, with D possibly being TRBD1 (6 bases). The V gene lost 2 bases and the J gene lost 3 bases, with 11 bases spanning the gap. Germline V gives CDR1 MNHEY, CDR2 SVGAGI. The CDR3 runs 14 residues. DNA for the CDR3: TGTGCCAGCAGTTACCAGGGGCCCGACTACGAGCAGTACTTC. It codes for CASSYQGPDYEQYF.

CDR3 sequence reads: CASRPIAGGTPGDEQFF. For the CDR3, the DNA is TGCGCCAGCAGACCTATTGCGGGGGGGACACCAGGGGATGAGCAGTTCTTC. The chain uses TRBV5-1 and TRBJ2-1; 9 nucleotides match TRBD2. CDR3 length equals 17 residues. The V gene's germline CDR1 is SGHRS and CDR2 YFSETQ. V dropped 5 bases and J dropped 8; count of bases not matched to a gene: 17. Full variable domain (rest looked up from reference TRBV5-1 and TRBJ2-1): KAGVTQTPRYLIKTRGQQVTLSCSPISGHRSVSWYQQTPGQGLQFLFEYFSETQRNKGNFPGRFSGRQFSNSRSEMNVSTLELGDSALYLCASRPIAGGTPGDEQFFGPGTRLTVL.

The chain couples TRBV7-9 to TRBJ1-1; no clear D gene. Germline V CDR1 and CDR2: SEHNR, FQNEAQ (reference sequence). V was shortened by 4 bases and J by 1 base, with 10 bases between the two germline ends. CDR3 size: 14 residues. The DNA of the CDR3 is TGTGCCAGCAGCTCCGGCAGAGGGAACACTGAAGCTTTCTTT. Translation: CASSSGRGNTEAFF.

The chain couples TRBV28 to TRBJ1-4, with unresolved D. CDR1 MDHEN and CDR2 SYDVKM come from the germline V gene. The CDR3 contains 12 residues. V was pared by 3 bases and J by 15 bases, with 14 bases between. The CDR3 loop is CASSFNRRILFF. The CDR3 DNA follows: TGTGCCAGCAGTTTTAATCGCAGGATTTTGTTTTTT.

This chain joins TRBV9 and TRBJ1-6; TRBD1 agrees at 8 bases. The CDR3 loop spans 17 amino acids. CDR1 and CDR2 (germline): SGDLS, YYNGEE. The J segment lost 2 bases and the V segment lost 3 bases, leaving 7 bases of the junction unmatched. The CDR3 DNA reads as TGTGCCAGCAGCGCAGACAGGGGAGGCACCTATAATTCACCCCTCCACTTT. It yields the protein CASSADRGGTYNSPLHF.

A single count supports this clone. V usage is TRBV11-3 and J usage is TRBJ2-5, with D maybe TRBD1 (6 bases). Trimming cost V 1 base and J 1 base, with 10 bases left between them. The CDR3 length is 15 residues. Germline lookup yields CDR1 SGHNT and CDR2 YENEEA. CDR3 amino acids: CASSLGGTTQETQYF. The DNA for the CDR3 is TGTGCCAGCAGCTTAGGTGGGACAACCCAAGAGACCCAGTACTTC.